These T cell receptor beta chains were read from a single sample in a study of neurological immune-mediated disorders. From the 5' RACE reads, TCRdb called clonotypes with MiXCR, one entry per CDR3 protein. The top ten hold about a tenth of the sample, which has about 33,000 distinct CDR3 sequences, 1.5% seen once. Input material: PBMCs. Receptors originate from a woman aged 25 to 39 with multiple sclerosis. Both conserved end residues are part of each CDR3. The D gene is left open where the match is weak. Clone size, where shown, is once, few, many, or a class for clones that have expanded.

many	TRBJ1-1	TRBV7-2	.	CASSVTGNTEAFF	TGTGCCAGCAGCGTCACAGGGAACACTGAAGCTTTCTTT
many	TRBJ2-7	TRBV20-1	.	CSAPDSGSYEQYF	TGCAGTGCCCCGGACTCTGGCTCCTACGAGCAGTACTTC
many	TRBJ2-7	TRBV11-3	.	CASSKGRQGRYEQYF	TGTGCCAGCAGCAAAGGACGGCAGGGACGCTACGAGCAGTACTTC
many	TRBJ1-2	TRBV12-3/TRBV12-4	TRBD1	CASSTTKTGVYGYTF	TGTGCCAGCAGTACCACAAAGACAGGGGTTTATGGCTACACCTTC
many	TRBJ2-3	TRBV7-2	TRBD1	CASSTDRGTDTQYF	TGTGCCAGCAGCACGGACAGGGGGACAGATACGCAGTATTTT
many	TRBJ1-1	TRBV7-7	TRBD1	CASSFDRGRNTEAFF	TGTGCCAGCAGTTTTGACAGGGGGCGAAACACTGAAGCTTTCTTT
many	TRBJ2-3	TRBV4-2	TRBD1	CASSPRTGDTDTQYF	TGTGCCAGCAGCCCCCGGACAGGGGACACAGATACGCAGTATTTT
many	TRBJ1-1	TRBV5-1	.	CASTLTVGVQTNTEAFF	TGCGCCAGCACCCTAACCGTTGGGGTACAGACTAACACTGAAGCTTTCTTT
many	TRBJ1-2	TRBV7-3	TRBD1	CASSRTGGGDYGYTF	TGTGCCAGCAGCCGGACAGGCGGCGGGGACTATGGCTACACCTTC
many	TRBJ1-1	TRBV25-1	TRBD1	CASSPGGRTEAFF	TGTGCCAGCAGTCCAGGGGGTCGAACTGAAGCTTTCTTT
.	TRBJ2-5	TRBV18	.	CASSGHLQETQYF	TGTGCCAGCTCCGGACATCTCCAAGAGACCCAGTACTTC
few	TRBJ1-1	TRBV12-3/TRBV12-4	.	CASSSRIMNTEAFF	TGTGCCAGCAGTTCCCGGATCATGAACACTGAAGCTTTCTTT
many	TRBJ2-5	TRBV29-1	TRBD2	CSVNSGTSVQETQYF	TGCAGCGTTAACAGCGGGACTAGCGTTCAAGAGACCCAGTACTTC
.	TRBJ1-1	TRBV19	.	CASDSLPNTEAFF	TGTGCCAGTGACAGCCTCCCGAACACTGAAGCTTTCTTT
many	TRBJ2-4	TRBV7-9	.	CASSLGARANIQYF	TGTGCCAGCAGCTTAGGGGCCAGGGCAAACATTCAGTACTTC
many	TRBJ1-2	TRBV29-1	TRBD1	CSVEGGQGARDGYTF	TGCAGCGTTGAAGGCGGACAGGGGGCGCGGGATGGCTACACCTTC
many	TRBJ1-5	TRBV11-2	.	CASSLLGQPQHF	TGTGCCAGCAGCTTACTTGGTCAGCCCCAGCATTTT
many	TRBJ1-3	TRBV6-5	.	CASKSAQGGNTIYF	TGTGCCAGCAAGTCGGCGCAGGGTGGAAACACCATATATTTT
many	TRBJ1-2	TRBV27	TRBD1	CASSSLRTGTGYTF	TGTGCCAGCAGTTCCCTCCGGACAGGAACCGGCTACACCTTC
many	TRBJ1-5	TRBV7-6	.	CASSLAGGGNQPQHF	TGTGCCAGCAGCTTAGCAGGGGGAGGCAATCAGCCCCAGCATTTT
many	TRBJ2-3	TRBV7-7	.	CASSLSTSPTDTQYF	TGTGCCAGCAGCTTATCCACCAGCCCGACAGATACGCAGTATTTT
many	TRBJ1-2	TRBV5-1	.	CASSPPDSYGYTF	TGCGCCAGCAGCCCTCCGGACAGCTATGGCTACACCTTC
many	TRBJ1-2	TRBV6-2/TRBV6-3	.	CASSYASPNYGYTF	TGTGCCAGCAGTTACGCCAGCCCTAACTATGGCTACACCTTC
many	TRBJ1-5	TRBV12-3/TRBV12-4	TRBD1	CASTRDRINQPQHF	TGTGCCAGCACCAGGGACAGGATCAATCAGCCCCAGCATTTT
many	TRBJ2-7	TRBV4-3	.	CASSQLTGNSYEQYF	TGCGCCAGCAGCCAGTTAACGGGGAACTCCTACGAGCAGTACTTC
many	TRBJ1-1	TRBV7-9	TRBD1	CASSLPDRATEAFF	TGTGCCAGCAGCTTACCAGACAGGGCCACTGAAGCTTTCTTT
many	TRBJ2-5	TRBV20-1	.	CSAGSEETQYF	TGCAGTGCTGGGTCTGAAGAGACCCAGTACTTC
many	TRBJ2-5	TRBV5-1	.	CASSSRVTGQETQYF	TGCGCCAGCAGCTCCAGGGTTACAGGGCAAGAGACCCAGTACTTC
many	TRBJ2-1	TRBV5-1	.	CASYAVSWVGLNEQFF	TGCGCCAGCTACGCTGTCTCCTGGGTGGGCTTGAACGAGCAGTTCTTC
many	TRBJ2-5	TRBV9	.	CASSSQGRGQETQYF	TGTGCCAGCAGTTCCCAGGGGCGGGGACAAGAGACCCAGTACTTC
many	TRBJ2-7	TRBV5-1	.	CASSFGQSYEQYF	TGCGCCAGCAGCTTTGGACAGAGCTACGAGCAGTACTTC
many	TRBJ2-1	TRBV5-1	TRBD2	CASSWTSGGGVQFF	TGCGCCAGCAGCTGGACTAGCGGGGGGGGCGTGCAGTTCTTC
many	TRBJ2-5	TRBV4-2	.	CASSQDLRGSAGGKTQYF	TGTGCCAGCAGCCAAGATTTGAGGGGTAGCGCAGGGGGGAAGACCCAGTACTTC
many	TRBJ2-7	TRBV20-1	.	CSAAVVYEQYF	TGCAGTGCGGCGGTAGTTTACGAGCAGTACTTC
many	TRBJ1-2	TRBV7-2	.	CASSSKGVYGYTF	TGTGCCAGCAGCTCGAAGGGGGTCTATGGCTACACCTTC
many	TRBJ2-1	TRBV9	TRBD2	CASSATSGGPYEQFF	TGTGCCAGCAGCGCGACTAGCGGGGGCCCCTATGAGCAGTTCTTC
many	TRBJ1-2	TRBV11-2	TRBD1	CASSAMTGVSGYTF	TGTGCCAGCAGCGCCATGACAGGGGTTAGTGGCTACACCTTC
many	TRBJ2-1	TRBV7-2	.	CAAGTHNEQFF	TGTGCCGCGGGGACCCACAATGAGCAGTTCTTC
many	TRBJ2-4	TRBV7-2	.	CASSLARSAKNIQYF	TGTGCCAGCAGCTTAGCTCGCAGTGCCAAAAACATTCAGTACTTC
many	TRBJ2-3	TRBV15	.	CATSRGSRDTQYF	TGTGCCACCAGCAGGGGATCTAGAGATACGCAGTATTTT
many	TRBJ2-5	TRBV20-1	TRBD2	CSAGGGAPQETQYF	TGCAGTGCTGGCGGGGGGGCCCCTCAAGAGACCCAGTACTTC
many	TRBJ2-7	TRBV12-3/TRBV12-4	TRBD1	CASSFKQGVEQYF	TGTGCCAGCAGTTTTAAGCAGGGGGTCGAGCAGTACTTC
many	TRBJ2-7	TRBV18	.	CASSRREPGAYEQYF	TGTGCCAGCTCACGACGTGAACCGGGGGCCTACGAGCAGTACTTC
many	TRBJ2-3	TRBV7-2	.	CASSLAIRTDTQYF	TGTGCCAGCAGCTTAGCCATCCGCACAGATACGCAGTATTTT
many	TRBJ2-3	TRBV2	.	CASRGRSTDTQYF	TGTGCCAGCAGGGGACGTAGCACAGATACGCAGTATTTT
many	TRBJ2-7	TRBV20-1	TRBD2	CSAPLGLASTYEQYF	TGCAGTGCCCCTTTGGGACTAGCCTCCACCTACGAGCAGTACTTC
many	TRBJ1-1	TRBV5-1	TRBD1	CASSMDRGITEAFF	TGCGCCAGCAGCATGGACAGGGGGATCACTGAAGCTTTCTTT
many	TRBJ2-2	TRBV20-1	.	CSAREGNANTGELFF	TGCAGTGCTAGAGAGGGGAACGCGAACACCGGGGAGCTGTTTTTT
many	TRBJ2-7	TRBV15	.	CATSRTTSSYEQYF	TGTGCCACCAGCAGGACAACGAGCTCCTACGAGCAGTACTTC
many	TRBJ2-3	TRBV4-3	.	CASSQGVTDTQYF	TGCGCCAGCAGCCAGGGGGTCACAGATACGCAGTATTTT
many	TRBJ2-7	TRBV7-9	.	CASSWGNSYEQYF	TGTGCCAGCAGCTGGGGCAACTCCTACGAGCAGTACTTC
many	TRBJ2-3	TRBV5-1	.	CASSLAGRGSSTDTQYF	TGCGCCAGCAGCTTGGCAGGCCGAGGTTCTAGCACAGATACGCAGTATTTT